This T cell receptor beta chain is drawn from a study of Ad26.COV2.S vaccination and SARS-CoV-2 variants. Study-wide background: Once, or twice with 56 days between doses, Ad26.COV2.S was given intramuscularly.

Produced via immunoSEQ multiplex PCR; TCRdb's table is partial and in-frame only. The table has about 390,000 clones, about nine tenths seen once. The sample's treatment: roughly 18 received Ad26.COV2.S at low or high dose, single or two shots; 5 received placebo; per-sample allocation not given. It was on day 63 after the first vaccine or placebo injection that samples were taken. Donor was an adult aged 18-55 years in Boston. CDR3 length: 15 residues. The germline V gene encodes CDR1 SEHNR and CDR2 FQNEAQ (reference sequence). The trim removed 4 bases at V and 0 bases at J, leaving 4 bases unmatched.

The V gene is TRBV7-9, the J gene TRBJ1-1; 8 bases line up with TRBD1. The TCR was taken from a person aged 18-65 years who received the Ad26.COV2.S COVID-19 vaccine or a placebo. Source: peripheral blood, taken in a trial of Ad26.COV2.S vaccine versus placebo. In nucleotides, the CDR3 is TGTGCCAGCAGCTCCCGGGACAGGATGAACACTGAAGCTTTCTTT. As protein: CASSSRDRMNTEAFF.